Presented here are 6 T cell receptor beta chains from one specimen sequenced in a study of blood T cell repertoires in COVID-19. Repertoires were generated with immunoSEQ multiplex PCR, while TCRdb's copy carries only in-frame clones and drops some. In the table there are 250,000 to 300,000 clones, less than 90% of which are singletons. The sequencing input was peripheral blood. These TCRs come from a woman in her twenties or thirties with COVID-19, enrolled during active disease.

The chain links TRBV11-2 to TRBJ1-6; possibly TRBD1 for D (5 bases). Trimming left V 2 bases short and J 8 bases short, with 10 bases between. This CDR3 is built from 14 residues. Germline CDR1 reads SGHAT; CDR2 reads FQNNGV. The CDR3 reads CASSLTVGDSPLHF. CDR3 coding DNA: TGTGCCAGCAGCTTAACGGTAGGGGATTCACCCCTCCACTTT. The full variable domain, its missing parts supplied by reference TRBV11-2 and TRBJ1-6, is EAGVAQSPRYKIIEKRQSVAFWCNPISGHATLYWYQQILGQGPKLLIQFQNNGVVDDSQLPKDRFSAERLKGVDSTLKIQPAKLEDSAVYLCASSLTVGDSPLHFGNGTRLTVT.

The sample holds one count of this clone. This chain uses TRBV30 with TRBJ2-6; D is unresolved. The CDR3 runs to 13 residues. Per germline, CDR1 GTSNPN and CDR2 SVGIG (reference sequence). CDR3 in amino acids: CVAMFSGANVLTF. The CDR3 region has the DNA TGTGTCGCGATGTTCTCTGGGGCCAACGTCCTGACTTTC. The full variable domain, its missing parts supplied by reference TRBV30 and TRBJ2-6, is SQTIHQWPATLVQPVGSPLSLECTVEGTSNPNLYWYRQAAGRGLQLLFYSVGIGQISSEVPQNLSASRPQDRQFILSSKKLLLSDSGFYLCVAMFSGANVLTFGAGSRLTVL.

The chain joins TRBV5-1 to TRBJ2-2; TRBD1 might be the D (6 bases). Germline V CDR1 and CDR2: SGHRS, YFSETQ. The CDR3 contains 14 residues. V lost 1 base to trimming and J lost 5 bases, with 9 bases between them. The CDR3 coding sequence is TGCGCCAGCAGCTTGTCAGGGGTGACCGGGGAGCTGTTTTTT. It codes for CASSLSGVTGELFF.

The chain carries TRBV4-1 and TRBJ2-7; 8 bases map to TRBD2. J gave up 0 bases and V 5 bases, and 3 bases lay outside the gene matches. The germline gives CDR1 MGHRA, CDR2 YSYEKL. CDR3 length: 14 residues. CDR3 DNA sequence: TGCGCCAGCAGCGCAGCGGGGGTCTCCTACGAGCAGTACTTC. Its translation is CASSAAGVSYEQYF.

The CDR3 protein is CASSSGQDAPYEQYF. The DNA of the CDR3 is TGCGCCAGCAGCTCCGGACAGGACGCCCCCTACGAGCAGTACTTC. The gene calls are TRBV5-1 and TRBJ2-7, with TRBD1 matching over 7 bases. This CDR3 is 15 amino acids long. Germline V CDR1 and CDR2: SGHRS, YFSETQ. V shed 3 bases and J 2 bases; nucleotides not matched to a gene: 8.

The chain employs TRBV7-9 and TRBJ1-1, with D possibly TRBD1 on 5 matching bases. The germline CDR1 and CDR2 sequences are SEHNR and FQNEAQ (reference sequence). V lost 5 bases and J lost 2, with 12 bases in between. CDR3 length equals 14 residues. CDR3 region: CASSLRQINTEAFF. The DNA of the CDR3 is TGTGCCAGCAGCCTCCGACAGATTAACACTGAAGCTTTCTTT.